This T cell receptor beta chain originates from a study of CD8 T cells in ankylosing spondylitis. In regard to this clonotype: Its antigen is undetermined.

Using quantitative 5'-RACE with molecular barcodes, the authors made TCR beta libraries. MiXCR was run by TCRdb on the 5' RACE reads, yielding one entry per CDR3 protein. The sample consists of 250,000 or so distinct CDR3 sequences, more than 20% of them appearing once. V lost 0 bases to trimming and J lost 1 base, with 10 bases between them. There are 15 residues in the CDR3. Per the germline V gene, CDR1 is SGDLS and CDR2 is YYNGEE. Regarding the study as a whole: In ankylosing spondylitis patients, matched synovial fluid reportedly showed significant enrichment of disease-linked clones. About 8 highly homologous variants made up a TCR beta motif that seemed to typify ankylosing spondylitis blood. Within peripheral blood, clones linked to disease were CD8+ and relatively rare.

Sequencing was carried out using blood, either unsorted or a sorted T cell fraction (not recorded which). The clonotype was recovered from a male donor with ankylosing spondylitis or in good health (not recorded which). This chain uses TRBV9 with TRBJ1-2, with D tentatively TRBD1 (5 bases). The CDR3 bases are TGTGCCAGCAGCGTAGGACAGTTCCGTAACTATGGCTACACCTTC. It yields the protein CASSVGQFRNYGYTF.